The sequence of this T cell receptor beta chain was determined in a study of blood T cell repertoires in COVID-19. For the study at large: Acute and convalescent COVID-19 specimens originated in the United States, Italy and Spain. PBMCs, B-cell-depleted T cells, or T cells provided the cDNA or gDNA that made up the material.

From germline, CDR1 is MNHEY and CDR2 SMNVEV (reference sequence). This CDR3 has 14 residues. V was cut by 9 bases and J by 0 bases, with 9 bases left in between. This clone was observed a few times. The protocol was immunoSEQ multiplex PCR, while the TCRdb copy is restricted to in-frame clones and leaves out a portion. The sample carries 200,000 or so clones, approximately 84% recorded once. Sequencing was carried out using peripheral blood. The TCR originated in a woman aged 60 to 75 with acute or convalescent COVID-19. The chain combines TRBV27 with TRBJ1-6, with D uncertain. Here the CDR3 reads CASREVSYNSPLHF. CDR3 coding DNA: TGTGCCAGTAGAGAAGTCTCCTATAATTCACCCCTCCACTTT.